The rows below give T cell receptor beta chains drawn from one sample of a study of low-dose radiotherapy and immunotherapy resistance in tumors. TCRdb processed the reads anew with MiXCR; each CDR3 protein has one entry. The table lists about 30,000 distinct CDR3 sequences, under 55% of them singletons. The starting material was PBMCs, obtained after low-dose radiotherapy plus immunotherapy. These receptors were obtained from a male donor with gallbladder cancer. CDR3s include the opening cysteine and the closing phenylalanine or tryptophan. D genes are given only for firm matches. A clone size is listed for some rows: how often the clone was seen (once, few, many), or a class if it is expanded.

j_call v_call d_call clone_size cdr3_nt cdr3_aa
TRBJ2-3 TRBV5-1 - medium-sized TGCGCCAGCAGCTTGGAAGGGGGGGGGACAGATACGCAGTATTTT CASSLEGGGTDTQYF
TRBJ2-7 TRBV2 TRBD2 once TGTGCCAGCAGCCCGGGGGGGGGTTTCTCCTACGAGCAGTACTTC CASSPGGGFSYEQYF
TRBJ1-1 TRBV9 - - TGTGCCAGCAGCGTAAATTTGAACACTGAAGCTTTCTTT CASSVNLNTEAFF
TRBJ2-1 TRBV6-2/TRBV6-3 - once TGTGCCAGCAGTGACCCGCCTGACAATGAGCAGTTCTTC CASSDPPDNEQFF
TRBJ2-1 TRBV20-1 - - TGCAGTGCCCGAGGGCACGGGGACCGGAATGAGCAGTTCTTC CSARGHGDRNEQFF
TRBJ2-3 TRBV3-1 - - TGTGCCAGCAGGGGGGTCACAGATACGCAGTATTTT CASRGVTDTQYF
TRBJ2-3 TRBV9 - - TGTGCCAGCAGTGACTCAGGGTTTGTGGATACGCAGTATTTT CASSDSGFVDTQYF
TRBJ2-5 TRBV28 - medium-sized TGTGCCAGCAGCCAGGGCGGACAAATTGAGACCCAGTACTTC CASSQGGQIETQYF
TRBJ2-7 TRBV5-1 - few TGCGCCAGCAGCACGGGACCGGAGGACCAGCAGTACTTC CASSTGPEDQQYF
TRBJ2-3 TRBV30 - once TGTGCCTGGAGTGTAGTCTTCGGCACAGATACGCAGTATTTT CAWSVVFGTDTQYF
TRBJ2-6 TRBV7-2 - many TGTGCCAGCAGGTCAACAGGGGGGGGGGCTGGGGCCAACGTCCTGACTTTC CASRSTGGGAGANVLTF
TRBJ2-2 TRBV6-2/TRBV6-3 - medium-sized TGTGCCAGCCGTAGCTCGGCGCGTCGGACCGGGGAGCTGTTTTTT CASRSSARRTGELFF
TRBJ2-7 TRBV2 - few TGTGCCAGCAGGCGTGTACGTACCTACGAGCAGTACTTC CASRRVRTYEQYF
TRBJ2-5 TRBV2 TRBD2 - TGTGCCAGCAGTGAAGCGCGTCGGGAGGGCCTCCAAGAGACCCAGTACTTC CASSEARREGLQETQYF
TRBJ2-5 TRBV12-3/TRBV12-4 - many TGTGCCAGCAGTTTTTCGAGCCCTGGGGAGACCCAGTACTTC CASSFSSPGETQYF
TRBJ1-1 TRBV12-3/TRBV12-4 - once TGTGCCAGCAGGGACCAAGCCAACACTGAAGCTTTCTTT CASRDQANTEAFF
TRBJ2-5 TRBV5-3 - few TGTGCCAGAAGCCAGACGAGGGGTAGGGCGACCCAGTACTTC CARSQTRGRATQYF
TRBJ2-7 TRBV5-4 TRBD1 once TGTGCCAGCAGCCGACAAACAGGGACAGGGCTCTACGAGCAGTACTTC CASSRQTGTGLYEQYF
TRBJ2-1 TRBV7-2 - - TGTGCCAGCAGCTTAGATTTTCTCAATGAGCAGTTCTTC CASSLDFLNEQFF
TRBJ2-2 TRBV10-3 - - TGTGCCATCAGTGGGGGGCCCGACACCGGGGAGCTGTTTTTC CAISGGPDTGELFF
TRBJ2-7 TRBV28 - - TGTGCCAGCAGTTTAGTGTCCTACGAGCAGTACTTC CASSLVSYEQYF
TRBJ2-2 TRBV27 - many TGTGCCAGCAGTTTCGGGGGGAACACCGGGGAGCTGTTTTTT CASSFGGNTGELFF
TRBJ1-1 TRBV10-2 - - TGCGCCAGCAGTGAGTTCGGGATGAACACTGAAGCTTTCTTT CASSEFGMNTEAFF
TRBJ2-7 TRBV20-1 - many TGCAGTGACCTCCTCCCTCTACGGGACTCTCACTCCTACGAGCAGTACTTC CSDLLPLRDSHSYEQYF
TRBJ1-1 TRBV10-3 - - TGTGCCATCAGTTCCCAAAACTTGAACACTGAAGCTTTCTTT CAISSQNLNTEAFF
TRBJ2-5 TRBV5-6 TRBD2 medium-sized TGTGCCAGCAGCTTGGTAGCTAGCGGGGGACCGTGGGAGACCCAGTACTTC CASSLVASGGPWETQYF
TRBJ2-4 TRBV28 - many TGTGCCAGCAGTTTATCACCCGGGGGAAACATTCAGTACTTC CASSLSPGGNIQYF
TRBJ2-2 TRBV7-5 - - - CISVPAAYSGPGSCFF
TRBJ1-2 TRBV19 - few TGTGCCAGTAGTATTACGGGAGGCCAGGAGGCTATCAACTATGGCTACACCTTC CASSITGGQEAINYGYTF
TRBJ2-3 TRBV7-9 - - TGTGCCAGCAGCTTAGAGGGGCCATCTGATACGCAGTATTTT CASSLEGPSDTQYF
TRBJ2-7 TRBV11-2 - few TGTGCCAGCAGCTTATCGGGTGTCGAGCAGTACTTC CASSLSGVEQYF
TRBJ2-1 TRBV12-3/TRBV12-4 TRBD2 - TGTGCCAGCAGCTTCGGGGGGAGGGCCAACAATGAGCAGTTCTTC CASSFGGRANNEQFF
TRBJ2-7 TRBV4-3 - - TGCGCCAGCAGCCAATCAACGGGGGTGTACGAGCAGTACTTC CASSQSTGVYEQYF
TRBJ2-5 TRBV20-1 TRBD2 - TGCAGTGCAGTAGGGACTAGCGGGTCGAGGGAGACCCAGTACTTC CSAVGTSGSRETQYF
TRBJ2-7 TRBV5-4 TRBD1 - TGTGCCAGCAGCTTGGACAGGGGGCTGGACGAGCAGTACTTC CASSLDRGLDEQYF
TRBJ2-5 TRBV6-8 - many TGTGCCAGCAGTGTCGGGACCCAGTACTTC CASSVGTQYF
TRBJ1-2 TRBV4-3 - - TGCGCCAGCAGCCAAGAATATGCCGGGGGCTATGGCTACACCTTC CASSQEYAGGYGYTF
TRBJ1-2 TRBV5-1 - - TGCGCCAGCAGCTGGAACGGACAAAACTATGGCTACACCTTC CASSWNGQNYGYTF
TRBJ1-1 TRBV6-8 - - TGTGCCAGCAGAACCTCAACCGGGGGGAGGATGAACACTGAAGCTTTCTTT CASRTSTGGRMNTEAFF
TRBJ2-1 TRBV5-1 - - TGCGCCAGCAGCTTGGGTATAGTCCGCCGGGATTACAATGAGCAGTTCTTC CASSLGIVRRDYNEQFF
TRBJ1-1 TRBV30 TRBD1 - TGTGCCTGGAGCCACAAGGGACAGGGGAGTACTGAAGCTTTCTTT CAWSHKGQGSTEAFF
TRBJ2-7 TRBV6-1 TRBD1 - TGTGCCAGCAGTGTAAGCCGGGACAGGGGTTGGGAGCAGTACTTC CASSVSRDRGWEQYF
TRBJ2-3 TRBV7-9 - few TGTGCCAGCAGCTCCCCACTATTAGTTACGCAGTATTTT CASSSPLLVTQYF
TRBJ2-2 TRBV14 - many TGTGCCAGCAGCCAAGACAACGGGGAGCTGTTTTTT CASSQDNGELFF
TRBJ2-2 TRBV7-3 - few TGTGCCAGCAGCTTATCCTACACTAGCACGAACACCGGGGAGCTGTTTTTT CASSLSYTSTNTGELFF
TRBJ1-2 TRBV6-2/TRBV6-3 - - TGTGCCAGCAGTGGACTACCGGGACAAACTAACTATGGCTACACCTTC CASSGLPGQTNYGYTF
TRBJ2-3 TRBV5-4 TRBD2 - TGTGCCAGCAGCCTCCGACTAGCCCCGAGCACAGATACGCAGTATTTT CASSLRLAPSTDTQYF
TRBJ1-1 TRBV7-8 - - TGTGCCAGCAGCTTGTACGTACAGGGACCCAACACTGAAGCTTTCTTT CASSLYVQGPNTEAFF